Sequencing of this TCR beta chain was carried out in a study of cytomegalovirus exposure and HLA in healthy donors. Primers: 60 Vbeta forward and 13 Jbeta reverse. Generated by immunoSEQ multiplex PCR, the TCRdb table keeps only in-frame clones and is missing some. The sample has roughly 200,000 clones, roughly 85% seen once. V dropped 0 bases and J dropped 3 bases, with 16 bases sitting between them. This CDR3 region has 17 residues. Per germline, CDR1 LGHNA and CDR2 YSLEER. This rearrangement joins TRBV4-3 to TRBJ2-3, with D perhaps TRBD2 (7 bases). Sequenced input: PBMCs. This TCR derives from a woman in her twenties or thirties in good health and CMV-seropositive. CDR3 nucleotide sequence: TGCGCCAGCAGCCAAGAAGGGGGGGGAGGGCGTACAGATACGCAGTATTTT. This translates into CASSQEGGGGRTDTQYF.